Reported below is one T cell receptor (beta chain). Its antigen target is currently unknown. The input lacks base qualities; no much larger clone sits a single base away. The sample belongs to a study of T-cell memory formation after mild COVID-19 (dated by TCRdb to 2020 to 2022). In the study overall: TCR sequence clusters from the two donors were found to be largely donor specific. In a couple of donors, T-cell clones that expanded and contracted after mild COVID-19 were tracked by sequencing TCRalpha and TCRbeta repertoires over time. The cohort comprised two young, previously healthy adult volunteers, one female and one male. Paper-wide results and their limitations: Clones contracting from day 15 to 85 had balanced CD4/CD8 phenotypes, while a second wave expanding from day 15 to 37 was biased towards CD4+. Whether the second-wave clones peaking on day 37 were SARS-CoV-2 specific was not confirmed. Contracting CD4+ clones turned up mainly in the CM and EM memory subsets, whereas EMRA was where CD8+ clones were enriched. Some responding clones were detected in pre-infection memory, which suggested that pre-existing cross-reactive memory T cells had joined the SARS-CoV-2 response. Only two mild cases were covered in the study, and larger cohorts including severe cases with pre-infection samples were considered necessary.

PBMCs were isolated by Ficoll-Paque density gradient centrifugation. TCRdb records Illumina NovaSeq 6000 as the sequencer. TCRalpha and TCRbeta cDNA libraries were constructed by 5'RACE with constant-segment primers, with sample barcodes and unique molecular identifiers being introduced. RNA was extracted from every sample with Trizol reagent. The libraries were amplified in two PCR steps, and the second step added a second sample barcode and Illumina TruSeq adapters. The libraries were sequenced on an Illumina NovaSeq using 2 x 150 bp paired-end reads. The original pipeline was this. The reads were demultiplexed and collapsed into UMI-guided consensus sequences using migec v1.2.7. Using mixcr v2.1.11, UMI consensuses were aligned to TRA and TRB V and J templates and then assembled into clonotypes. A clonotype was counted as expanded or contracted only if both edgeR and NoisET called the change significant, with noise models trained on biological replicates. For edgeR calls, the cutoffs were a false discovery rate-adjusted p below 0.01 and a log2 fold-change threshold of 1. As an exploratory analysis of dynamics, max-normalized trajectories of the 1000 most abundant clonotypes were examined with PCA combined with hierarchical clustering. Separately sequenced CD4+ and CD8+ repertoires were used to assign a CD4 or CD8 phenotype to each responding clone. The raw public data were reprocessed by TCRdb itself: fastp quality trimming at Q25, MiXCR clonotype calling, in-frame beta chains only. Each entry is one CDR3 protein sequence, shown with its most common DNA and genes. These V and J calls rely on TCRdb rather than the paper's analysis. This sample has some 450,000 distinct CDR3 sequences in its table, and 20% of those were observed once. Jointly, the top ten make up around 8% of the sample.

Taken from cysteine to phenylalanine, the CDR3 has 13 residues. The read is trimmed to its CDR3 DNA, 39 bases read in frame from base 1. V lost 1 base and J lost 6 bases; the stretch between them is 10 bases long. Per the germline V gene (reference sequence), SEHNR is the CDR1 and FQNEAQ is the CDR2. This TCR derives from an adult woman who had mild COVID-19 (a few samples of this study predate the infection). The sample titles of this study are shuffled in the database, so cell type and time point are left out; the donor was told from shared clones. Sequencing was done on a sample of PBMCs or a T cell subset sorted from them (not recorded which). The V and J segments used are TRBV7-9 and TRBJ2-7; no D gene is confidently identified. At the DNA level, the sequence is TGTGCCAGCAGCTTAGATACGATTCGCGAGCAGTACTTC. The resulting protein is CASSLDTIREQYF.